This T cell receptor (beta chain) was sequenced in a study of CD4+ T cells in melanoma. Overall study results and limits: CD8+ T cell, macrophage and B cell function reportedly correlated with neoantigen-specific CD4+ T cells. Reportedly, melanoma neoantigen-specific CD4+ T cells showed varied differentiation states.

Concerning this clone: Its cognate antigen is unknown.

Generated by immunoSEQ multiplex PCR, the TCRdb table keeps only in-frame clones and is missing some. The sample includes about 10,000 clones, 55% to 75% seen only once; the top ten take more than 8%. The V segment lost 1 base and the J segment 0 bases; nucleotides outside the gene matches: 2. CDR1 and CDR2 (germline): SGHTA, FQGTGA. The CDR3 runs to 16 residues. This chain connects TRBV7-3 to TRBJ2-2; 7 nucleotides align to TRBD2. Specimen: cells from a culture (not recorded whether cultured in vitro). This receptor was taken from a human donor with melanoma. CDR3: CASSLIGGTNTGELFF. In nucleotides, the CDR3 is TGTGCCAGCAGCTTAATCGGGGGGACGAACACCGGGGAGCTGTTTTTT. Looking up the rest from reference TRBV7-3 and TRBJ2-2 gives the full variable domain: GAGVSQTPSNKVTEKGKYVELRCDPISGHTALYWYRQSLGQGPEFLIYFQGTGAADDSGLPNDRFFAVRPEGSVSTLKIQRTERGDSAVYLCASSLIGGTNTGELFFGEGSRLTVL.